This TCR beta chain is from a study of blood T cell repertoires in COVID-19. Across the study: T cells, B-cell-depleted T cells, or PBMCs supplied cDNA or gDNA.

The germline gives CDR1 ENHRY, CDR2 SYGVKD. Losses at the gene ends were 6 bases for V and 7 bases for J; bases not matched to a gene: 5. CDR3 length: 14 amino acids. Under the authors' procedure: Quantification of nucleated cells was approximated via reference gene primer amplification. Method: immunoSEQ multiplex PCR; TCRdb's copy keeps in-frame clones and lacks some. The DNA gave D and trimming, while V, J and clone size come from that table. The sample contains about 140,000 clones, about nine tenths of which appear only once. The chain recombines TRBV10-3 with TRBJ2-1; 11 bases agree with TRBD2. The sample consisted of peripheral blood. This TCR derives from a man between 50 and 59 years old with active or convalescent COVID-19. The CDR3 DNA sequence: TGTGCCATCAGCCGGACTAGCGGGCTTAATGAGCAGTTCTTC. It codes for CAISRTSGLNEQFF.